The 22 T cell receptor beta chains presented below share a single source sample, sequenced in a study of blood T cell repertoires in COVID-19. Using immunoSEQ multiplex PCR, the repertoire was profiled, and TCRdb retains in-frame clones only, with some absent. This table holds 300,000 to 350,000 clones, approximately 92% found once. Sequencing was performed on peripheral blood. These TCRs come from a woman aged 30 to 39 with COVID-19, enrolled during active disease.

The chain links TRBV19 to TRBJ1-1; 11 bases are a match to TRBD1. CDR1 is LNHDA, CDR2 SQIVND, per germline (reference sequence). The CDR3 is 15 residues long. J lost 10 bases, V lost 5 bases, and 12 bases had no gene match. The CDR3 sequence: CASSLGQGALGGAFF. For the CDR3, the DNA is TGTGCCAGTAGTCTCGGACAGGGGGCGCTTGGGGGAGCTTTCTTT.

The V and J genes are TRBV28 and TRBJ2-7; D might be TRBD1 (6 bases). V was trimmed by 6 bases and J by 2 bases, leaving 14 bases between them. CDR3 length: 14 amino acids. Germline CDR1 is MDHEN and CDR2 is SYDVKM. The CDR3 DNA reads as TGTGCCAGCAGGCCCCCCCAGGGGACCTACGAGCAGTACTTC. The encoded protein is CASRPPQGTYEQYF. Full variable domain (outside the CDR3, taken from reference TRBV28 and TRBJ2-7): DVKVTQSSRYLVKRTGEKVFLECVQDMDHENMFWYRQDPGLGLRLIYFSYDVKMKEKGDIPEGYSVSREKKERFSLILESASTNQTSMYLCASRPPQGTYEQYFGPGTRLTVT.

The chain combines TRBV3-1 (or the pseudogene TRBV3-2) with TRBJ2-1; TRBD2 might be the D (5 bases). Trimming shortened V by 0 bases and J by 7 bases, and 10 bases separated the two germline ends. The CDR3 length is 14 residues. Germline-derived CDR1 and CDR2 are LGHDT and YNNKEL (reference sequence). CDR3 bases: TGTGCCAGCAGCCAAGATAACGGCGGGAATGAGCAGTTCTTC. Protein sequence: CASSQDNGGNEQFF.

The V gene is TRBV4-2, the J gene TRBJ2-1; 11 nucleotides agree with TRBD1. Trimming took 1 base from V and 10 from J; bases not matched to a gene: 9. Germline values: CDR1 LGHNA, CDR2 YNFKEQ. The CDR3 has 16 amino acids. The CDR3 here is CASSQGRGQGAREQFF. The DNA of the CDR3 is TGTGCCAGCAGCCAAGGACGAGGACAGGGGGCTCGGGAGCAGTTCTTC.

The chain employs TRBV15 and TRBJ2-1, with 7 bases aligning to TRBD2. From germline, CDR1 is LNHNV and CDR2 YYDKDF (reference sequence). CDR3 length equals 16 residues. V trimming: 8 bases; J trimming: 0 bases; junction bases outside the gene matches: 10. CDR3 protein: CATSSGVLTSYNEQFF. Written as DNA, the CDR3 is TGTGCCACCTCCAGCGGGGTATTGACCTCCTACAATGAGCAGTTCTTC.

The chain combines TRBV6-4 with TRBJ2-7, with TRBD1 matching over 7 bases. J lost 5 bases, V lost 5 bases, and 6 bases had no gene match. The CDR3 has 13 residues. The V gene's germline CDR1 is MRHNA and CDR2 SNTAGT. CDR3 sequence reads: CASSPGTDNEQYF. As DNA, the CDR3 is TGTGCCAGCAGTCCCGGGACAGATAACGAGCAGTACTTC.

The chain couples TRBV24-1 to TRBJ2-2, with 10 positions matching TRBD1. Per the germline V gene, CDR1 is KGHDR and CDR2 is SFDVKD. J gave up 6 bases and V 1 base, and 4 bases lay outside the gene matches. The CDR3 runs to 16 residues. The CDR3 protein is CATSDLMTGGPGELFF. CDR3 nucleotides: TGTGCCACCAGTGATTTAATGACAGGGGGCCCCGGGGAGCTGTTTTTT.

V gene TRBV2 combines with J gene TRBJ2-2; perhaps TRBD2 as D (5 bases). From germline, CDR1 is SNHLY and CDR2 FYNNEI. This CDR3 is 14 amino acids long. V was clipped by 6 bases and J by 4 bases, with 12 bases between them. CDR3 bases: TGTGCCAGCAGACCTTCGGGATTCACCGGGGAGCTGTTTTTT. Protein: CASRPSGFTGELFF.

This chain links TRBV19 with TRBJ2-2; the D is unclear. V was cut by 7 bases and J by 5 bases, with 11 bases left in between. Germline V gene data show CDR1 as LNHDA and CDR2 as SQIVND (reference sequence). There are 13 residues in the CDR3. CDR3 residues: CASMSGLTGELFF. CDR3 DNA: TGTGCCAGTATGAGTGGGCTTACCGGGGAGCTGTTTTTT.

This chain joins TRBV2 and TRBJ2-5; 11 bases map to TRBD2. Germline CDR1 reads SNHLY; CDR2 reads FYNNEI. The CDR3 spans 15 residues. Losses at the gene ends were 8 bases for V and 1 base for J; bases not matched to a gene: 6. The CDR3 DNA reads as TGTGCCAGCGACCCTAGCGGGAGGCGCCAAGAGACCCAGTACTTC. Translating it yields CASDPSGRRQETQYF. Using reference TRBV2 and TRBJ2-5 for the parts outside the CDR3, the full variable domain is EPEVTQTPSHQVTQMGQEVILRCVPISNHLYFYWYRQILGQKVEFLVSFYNNEISEKSEIFDDQFSVERPDGSNFTLKIRSTKLEDSAMYFCASDPSGRRQETQYFGPGTRLLVL.

The J gene is TRBJ2-1, the V gene TRBV7-8, with 15 bases lining up with TRBD2. The germline V gene encodes CDR1 SGHVS and CDR2 FQNEAQ. Losses at the gene ends were 2 bases for V and 1 base for J; bases not matched to a gene: 6. This CDR3 comprises 19 residues. The CDR3 DNA is TGTGCCAGCAGCTTACCGGGACTAGCGGGGGGCCCATCCTACAATGAGCAGTTCTTC. Translating gives CASSLPGLAGGPSYNEQFF.

The gene calls are TRBV4-3 and TRBJ2-7, with a tentative D call TRBD1 (5 bases). V shed 4 bases and J shed 2 bases, with 12 bases lying between them. This CDR3 contains 14 residues. Germline assignment: CDR1 LGHNA and CDR2 YSLEER. This CDR3 is CASSPTVGPYEQYF. The CDR3 nucleotides are TGCGCCAGCAGCCCGACTGTGGGGCCCTACGAGCAGTACTTC.

The genes are TRBV2 and TRBJ2-7; D may be TRBD1 (5 bases). CDR1 and CDR2 (germline): SNHLY, FYNNEI. The CDR3 is 15 residues long. V lost 2 bases and J 7 bases, leaving 18 bases between the germline ends. CDR3 coding DNA: TGTGCCAGCAGTGAAAGGGGCAGACCGATGGGGGAGCAGTACTTC. Translated: CASSERGRPMGEQYF. The full variable domain, with the rest looked up from reference TRBV2 and TRBJ2-7, is EPEVTQTPSHQVTQMGQEVILRCVPISNHLYFYWYRQILGQKVEFLVSFYNNEISEKSEIFDDQFSVERPDGSNFTLKIRSTKLEDSAMYFCASSERGRPMGEQYFGPGTRLTVT.

The chain is built from TRBV6-2 or TRBV6-3 and TRBJ2-1, with TRBD2 matching over 10 bases. CDR1 and CDR2 from the germline V gene are MNHEY and SVGEGT. V lost 2 bases and J lost 0; bases outside the gene matches: 13. The CDR3 has 20 amino acids. CDR3 DNA sequence: TGTGCCAGCAGTTACCCGTTGCTAGCGGGGGACCGAAGCTCCTACAATGAGCAGTTCTTC. Translating it yields CASSYPLLAGDRSSYNEQFF.

The V and J genes are TRBV11-3 and TRBJ2-5, with 7 positions matching TRBD1. The CDR3 totals 15 residues. Per the germline V gene, CDR1 is SGHNT and CDR2 is YENEEA. The V and J ends lost 6 bases and 2 bases, in that order; junction bases with no gene match: 9. Here the CDR3 reads CASSQRQGGQETQYF. The DNA of the CDR3 is TGTGCCAGCAGTCAACGACAGGGTGGACAAGAGACCCAGTACTTC.

The V and J genes are TRBV5-1 and TRBJ2-1, with D perhaps TRBD2 (6 bases). Deletions cut 0 bases from V and 5 bases from J, with 9 bases between. CDR3 length equals 14 residues. Germline V gene sequence: CDR1 SGHRS, CDR2 YFSETQ. CDR3 sequence: CASSLGGIDNEQFF. In nucleotides, the CDR3 is TGCGCCAGCAGCTTGGGCGGGATAGACAATGAGCAGTTCTTC.

This chain joins TRBV19 and TRBJ2-7; 7 bases line up with TRBD1. Per germline, CDR1 LNHDA and CDR2 SQIVND (reference sequence). Trimming at V came to 5 bases and at J to 3 bases, leaving 4 bases not matched to a gene. This CDR3 spans 13 amino acids. CDR3 in amino acids: CASSARDSYEQYF. CDR3 nucleotides: TGTGCCAGTAGTGCCCGGGACAGCTACGAGCAGTACTTC.

The chain recombines TRBV7-2 with TRBJ2-3, with TRBD2 matching over 10 bases. The trim removed 5 bases at V and 6 bases at J, leaving 8 bases unmatched. The CDR3 spans 15 residues. The germline V gene has CDR1 SGHTA and CDR2 FQGNSA. As DNA, the CDR3 is TGTGCCAGCAGCCCCCTAGCGGGAGCCGTGGATACGCAGTATTTT. This translates into CASSPLAGAVDTQYF.

The chain links TRBV27 to TRBJ2-6; 8 bases agree with TRBD1. With 3 bases clipped from V and 2 bases from J, the junction kept 9 bases outside the gene matches. The CDR3 runs to 18 residues. Germline V lookup: CDR1 MNHEY, CDR2 SMNVEV (reference sequence). Here the CDR3 reads CASSFSGTGNPGANVLTF. The CDR3 region has the DNA TGTGCCAGCAGTTTCTCCGGGACAGGAAACCCTGGGGCCAACGTCCTGACTTTC.

The V gene is TRBV7-2, the J gene TRBJ2-1; 12 bases agree with TRBD2. Germline CDR1 is SGHTA and CDR2 is FQGNSA. The CDR3 consists of 18 residues. J lost 5 bases, V lost 5 bases, and 13 bases had no gene match. The DNA of the CDR3 is TGTGCCAGCAGCATATCTAGCGGGGGGGCCGCGAGGGACAATGAGCAGTTCTTC. This encodes CASSISSGGAARDNEQFF.

The table lists this clone with many counts. The chain couples TRBV5-1 to TRBJ2-3; D is uncertain. The CDR3 has 12 amino acids. Germline values: CDR1 SGHRS, CDR2 YFSETQ. Between the trimmed V and J ends, which lost 3 bases and 2 bases, there was a span of 4 bases. The CDR3 coding sequence is TGCGCCAGCAGCTCCCTCACAGATACGCAGTATTTT. Protein sequence: CASSSLTDTQYF.

Points on this clone: The sample holds other DNA sequences that translate to the same CDR3. The chain employs TRBV19 and TRBJ2-2; the D gene is possibly TRBD2 (6 bases). CDR3 length: 15 residues. Trimming removed 5 bases from V and 2 bases from J, with 12 bases in between. The germline gives CDR1 LNHDA, CDR2 SQIVND (reference sequence). This CDR3 reads CASSPGTANTGELFF. CDR3 DNA: TGTGCCAGTAGTCCGGGGACTGCTAACACCGGGGAGCTGTTTTTT.